Presented here are 22 T cell receptor beta chains from one specimen sequenced in a study of a mutant IDH1 vaccine in newly diagnosed glioma. Time point given: week 47, end of study. The investigators gave 300 ug of mutant IDH1 20-mer peptide in each vaccine dose, together with topical imiquimod. No antigen is known for these receptors. Data came from immunoSEQ multiplex PCR; TCRdb stores just in-frame clones and leaves some out. This sample has 50,000 to 70,000 clones, with around four fifths found just once. Sequenced material: PBMCs, taken from a glioma patient whose treatment included an IDH1 peptide vaccine. All receptors derive from a woman in her fifties or sixties with glioma.

The gene calls are TRBV10-3 and TRBJ1-2; 7 bases map to TRBD1. Germline V CDR1 and CDR2: ENHRY, SYGVKD. There are 15 residues in the CDR3. J was trimmed by 1 base and V by 2 bases; bases with no gene match: 4. The CDR3 DNA follows: TGTGCCATCAGTGAGACGAGGGACAGTAACTATGGCTACACCTTC. Encoded protein: CAISETRDSNYGYTF.

The V call is TRBV4-1, the J call TRBJ2-7, with 10 bases fitting TRBD1. The J segment lost 6 bases and the V segment lost 3 bases, leaving 8 bases of the junction unmatched. Germline V gene sequence: CDR1 MGHRA, CDR2 YSYEKL. The CDR3 loop spans 15 amino acids. CDR3 amino acids: CASSQPGQGFSEQYF. In DNA, the CDR3 is TGCGCCAGCAGCCAGCCGGGACAGGGGTTTTCCGAGCAGTACTTC.

The V call is TRBV10-3, the J call TRBJ1-6, with 9 bases matching TRBD1. The V and J ends lost 0 bases and 0 bases, in that order; junction bases with no gene match: 3. From germline, CDR1 is ENHRY and CDR2 SYGVKD. This CDR3 comprises 18 residues. The DNA for the CDR3 is TGTGCCATCAGTGAGTCACAGGGGGCTAGCTCCTATAATTCACCCCTCCACTTT. Translated, it gives CAISESQGASSYNSPLHF.

This chain uses TRBV9 with TRBJ2-7, with 8 positions matching TRBD1. Germline V gene sequence: CDR1 SGDLS, CDR2 YYNGEE. V trimming: 3 bases; J trimming: 6 bases; junction bases outside the gene matches: 11. The CDR3 loop spans 15 amino acids. CDR3 coding DNA: TGTGCCAGCAGCGACGGACAGGGAAAAATCCGCGAGCAGTACTTC. Amino acid sequence: CASSDGQGKIREQYF. Together with reference TRBV9 and TRBJ2-7, the CDR3 gives the full variable domain: DSGVTQTPKHLITATGQRVTLRCSPRSGDLSVYWYQQSLDQGLQFLIQYYNGEERAKGNILERFSAQQFPDLHSELNLSSLELGDSALYFCASSDGQGKIREQYFGPGTRLTVT.

The chain links TRBV6-6 to TRBJ2-5; TRBD1 matches 9 bases. The germline V gene encodes CDR1 MNHNY and CDR2 SVGAGI (reference sequence). Trimming took 5 bases from V and 5 from J; bases not matched to a gene: 12. The CDR3 spans 16 residues. The CDR3, as DNA: TGTGCCAGCAGTGCCACTACAGGGGGCTTTAGGGAGACCCAGTACTTC. Protein sequence: CASSATTGGFRETQYF.

The V gene is TRBV19, the J gene TRBJ1-1, with a tentative D call TRBD1 (5 bases). The CDR3 length is 15 residues. Trimming stripped 6 bases from V and 0 bases from J, with 14 bases between. Germline V gene sequence: CDR1 LNHDA, CDR2 SQIVND (reference sequence). The CDR3 nucleotides read TGTGCCAGTAGACTTGGGACGGCCATGAACACTGAAGCTTTCTTT. It yields the protein CASRLGTAMNTEAFF.

V is TRBV5-4 and J is TRBJ2-3; D unresolved. V dropped 2 bases and J dropped 0 bases, with 4 bases sitting between them. The CDR3 extends over 13 amino acids. Germline assignment: CDR1 SGHNT and CDR2 YYREEE (reference sequence). CDR3 region: CASSFYSTDTQYF. As DNA, the CDR3 is TGTGCCAGCAGCTTCTACAGCACAGATACGCAGTATTTT.

V and J are TRBV27 and TRBJ2-7; 13 bases align to TRBD2. The CDR3 loop spans 16 amino acids. J was trimmed by 2 bases and V by 5 bases; bases with no gene match: 6. Germline lookup yields CDR1 MNHEY and CDR2 SMNVEV (reference sequence). The CDR3 reads CASSPGLAGAPYEQYF. In nucleotides, the CDR3 is TGTGCCAGCAGTCCCGGACTAGCGGGGGCCCCCTACGAGCAGTACTTC.

This chain uses TRBV5-1 with TRBJ2-1, with 8 positions matching TRBD1. Germline loops: CDR1 SGHRS, CDR2 YFSETQ. J lost 5 bases, V lost 4 bases, and 5 bases had no gene match. The CDR3 loop spans 14 amino acids. CDR3 region: CASSTGTGNNEQFF. Here the CDR3 DNA reads TGCGCCAGCAGCACCGGGACAGGAAACAATGAGCAGTTCTTC. Supplemented by reference TRBV5-1 and TRBJ2-1, the full variable domain reads KAGVTQTPRYLIKTRGQQVTLSCSPISGHRSVSWYQQTPGQGLQFLFEYFSETQRNKGNFPGRFSGRQFSNSRSEMNVSTLELGDSALYLCASSTGTGNNEQFFGPGTRLTVL.

V usage is TRBV27 and J usage is TRBJ2-3, with D perhaps TRBD2 (6 bases). V shed 7 bases and J shed 4 bases, with 15 bases lying between them. CDR3 length equals 14 residues. In germline, CDR1 is MNHEY, CDR2 SMNVEV (reference sequence). The CDR3 reads CASKRVGGSDTQYF. Here the CDR3 DNA reads TGTGCCAGCAAAAGGGTGGGGGGTTCAGATACGCAGTATTTT.

V gene TRBV4-1 combines with J gene TRBJ1-4; 10 bases are a match to TRBD1. The CDR3 totals 17 residues. Losses at the gene ends were 7 bases for V and 5 bases for J; bases not matched to a gene: 13. CDR1 and CDR2 from the germline V gene are MGHRA and YSYEKL. As DNA, the CDR3 is TGCGCCAGCACCCGGAGAGGGACAGGGGCCTCGAATGAAAAACTGTTTTTT. Translated: CASTRRGTGASNEKLFF.

V and J are TRBV4-2 and TRBJ1-2; no reliable D call. Germline CDR1 LGHNA, CDR2 YNFKEQ. The CDR3 runs 16 residues. The V end was cut by 2 bases, the J end by 0 bases, with 13 bases between. CDR3 region: CASSQKREKTNYGYTF. DNA of the CDR3: TGTGCCAGCAGCCAAAAAAGGGAGAAGACTAACTATGGCTACACCTTC.

This sequence joins TRBV9 and TRBJ2-2; D gene unclear. V lost 6 bases and J 0 bases, leaving 15 bases between the germline ends. The germline CDR1 and CDR2 sequences are SGDLS and YYNGEE. The CDR3 loop spans 16 amino acids. CDR3 DNA: TGTGCCAGCACCCTTTTGCCAATTACGAACACCGGGGAGCTGTTTTTT. It specifies CASTLLPITNTGELFF.

This sequence joins TRBV9 and TRBJ2-3, with a possible D match to TRBD2 (6 bases). This CDR3 is 12 amino acids long. With 7 bases removed from V and 5 bases from J, the gap between germline ends came to 11 bases. Per the germline V gene, CDR1 is SGDLS and CDR2 is YYNGEE. CDR3 bases: TGTGCCAGCGGGGGGAATGGAGATACGCAGTATTTT. Its protein is CASGGNGDTQYF.

The rearrangement links TRBV5-4 to TRBJ2-2, with D perhaps TRBD2 (6 bases). Trimming left V 3 bases short and J 4 bases short, with 10 bases between. This CDR3 contains 14 residues. Germline CDR1 reads SGHNT; CDR2 reads YYREEE (reference sequence). The CDR3 is CASSSGGVTGELFF. CDR3 coding DNA: TGTGCCAGCAGCTCAGGAGGGGTCACCGGGGAGCTGTTTTTT.

The chain has TRBV19 and TRBJ2-5, with TRBD1 identical over 7 bases. V lost 5 bases, J lost 4 bases, and 7 bases stayed unmatched. The germline V gene encodes CDR1 LNHDA and CDR2 SQIVND (reference sequence). CDR3 length: 14 residues. The chain's CDR3 is CASSVTGDPETQYF. The CDR3 region has the DNA TGTGCCAGTAGTGTTACAGGGGACCCAGAGACCCAGTACTTC.

The chain employs TRBV7-9 and TRBJ1-1, with a tentative D call TRBD1 (5 bases). Germline CDR1 and CDR2: SEHNR and FQNEAQ (reference sequence). This CDR3 comprises 14 residues. Trimming removed 0 bases at V and 11 bases at J, with 16 bases between. DNA for the CDR3: TGTGCCAGCAGCTTAGCGATTACAGGACAAAGGGCTTTCTTT. Translation: CASSLAITGQRAFF.

This clone was found once. The J gene is TRBJ2-1, the V gene TRBV10-1; a weak D match, TRBD1 (5 bases). The CDR3 is made up of 16 amino acids. The germline gives CDR1 WNHNN, CDR2 SYGVQD (reference sequence). Deletions cut 2 bases from V and 5 bases from J, with 16 bases between. DNA of the CDR3: TGCGCCAGCAGTGAGCGAACGCAGGGTGCCCACAATGAGCAGTTCTTC. Encoded protein: CASSERTQGAHNEQFF.

The genes are TRBV27 and TRBJ1-1; a weak D match, TRBD1 (5 bases). Germline V CDR1 and CDR2: MNHEY, SMNVEV (reference sequence). Trimming removed 4 bases at V and 0 bases at J, with 9 bases between. The CDR3 has 14 residues. The CDR3 here is CASSYGGMNTEAFF. The CDR3 nucleotides read TGTGCCAGCAGTTATGGGGGGATGAACACTGAAGCTTTCTTT.

The rearrangement joins TRBV4-2 to TRBJ1-1; possibly TRBD1 for D (6 bases). Trimming removed 3 bases from V and 5 bases from J, with 13 bases in between. CDR1 is LGHNA and CDR2 is YNFKEQ in the germline V gene. The CDR3 has 14 amino acids. CDR3 region: CASSQSGGRTEAFF. The DNA for the CDR3 is TGTGCCAGCAGCCAGTCGGGGGGCCGTACTGAAGCTTTCTTT.

The rearrangement links TRBV4-2 to TRBJ2-3, with TRBD2 matching 7 bases. This CDR3 is built from 16 residues. Trimming cost V 0 bases and J 0 bases; bases outside gene matches: 3. The germline gives CDR1 LGHNA, CDR2 YNFKEQ. The CDR3 DNA follows: TGTGCCAGCAGCCAAGAACTAGCGCCAAGCACAGATACGCAGTATTTT. Translating gives CASSQELAPSTDTQYF.

The chain employs TRBV18 and TRBJ1-2; D may be TRBD1 (6 bases). Germline V CDR1 and CDR2: KGHSH, LQKENI. Trimming took 3 bases from V and 2 from J, leaving 10 bases between them. This CDR3 spans 14 amino acids. This CDR3 is CASSPGDTNYGYTF. In nucleotides, the CDR3 is TGTGCCAGCTCACCTGGGGACACGAACTATGGCTACACCTTC.